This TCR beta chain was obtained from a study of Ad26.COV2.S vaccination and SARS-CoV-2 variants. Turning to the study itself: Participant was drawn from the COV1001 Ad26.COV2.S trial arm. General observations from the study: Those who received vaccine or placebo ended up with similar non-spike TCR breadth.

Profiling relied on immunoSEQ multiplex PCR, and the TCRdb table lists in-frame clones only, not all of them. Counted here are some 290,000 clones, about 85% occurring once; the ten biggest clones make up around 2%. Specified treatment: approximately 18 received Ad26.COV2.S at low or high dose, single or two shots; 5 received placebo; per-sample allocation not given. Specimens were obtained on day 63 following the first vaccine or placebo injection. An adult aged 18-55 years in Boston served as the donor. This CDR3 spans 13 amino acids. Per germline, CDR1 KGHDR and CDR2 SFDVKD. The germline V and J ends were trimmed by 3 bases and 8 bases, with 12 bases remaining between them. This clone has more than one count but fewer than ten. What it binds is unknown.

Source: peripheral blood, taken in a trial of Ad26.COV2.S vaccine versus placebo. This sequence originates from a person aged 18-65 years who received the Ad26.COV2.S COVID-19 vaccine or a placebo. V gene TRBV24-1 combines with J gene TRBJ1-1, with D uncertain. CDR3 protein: CATSDHTAPEAFF. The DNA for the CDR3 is TGTGCCACCAGTGATCATACAGCCCCCGAAGCTTTCTTT.